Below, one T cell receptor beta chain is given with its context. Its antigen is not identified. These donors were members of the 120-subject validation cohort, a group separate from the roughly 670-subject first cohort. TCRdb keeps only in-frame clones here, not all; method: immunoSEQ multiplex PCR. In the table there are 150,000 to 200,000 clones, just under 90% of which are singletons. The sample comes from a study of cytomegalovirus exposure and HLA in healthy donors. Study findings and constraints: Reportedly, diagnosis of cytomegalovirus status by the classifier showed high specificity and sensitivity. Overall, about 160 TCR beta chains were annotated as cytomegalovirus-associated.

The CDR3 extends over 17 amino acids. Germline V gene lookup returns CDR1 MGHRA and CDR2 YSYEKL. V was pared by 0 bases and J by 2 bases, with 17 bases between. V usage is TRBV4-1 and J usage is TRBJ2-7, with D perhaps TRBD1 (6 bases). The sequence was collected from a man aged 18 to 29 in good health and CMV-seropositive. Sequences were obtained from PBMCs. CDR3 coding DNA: TGCGCCAGCAGCCAAGAAAATCCCGGGACACCGGCCTACGAGCAGTACTTC. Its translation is CASSQENPGTPAYEQYF.